Following are 28 T cell receptor beta chains from one sample sequenced in a study of CD8+ T cells in alopecia areata. Reverse transcribed after extraction, RNA yielded cDNA as the sequencing template. Measured with immunoSEQ multiplex PCR; TCRdb has only the in-frame clones, and not every one. The sample yields some 200,000 clones, about 56% seen once. Material: CD8+ T cells sorted from blood. The receptors come from a human donor in good health.

This clone was recorded a few times. The rearrangement joins TRBV7-2 to TRBJ1-2; D not resolved. V was shortened by 2 bases and J by 8 bases, with 18 bases between the two germline ends. The CDR3 runs 15 residues. Germline CDR1 reads SGHTA; CDR2 reads FQGNSA. In DNA form, the CDR3 reads TGTGCCAGCAGCTTACCCGGGAGGAATGGAAGGGGCTACACCTTC. It is translated as CASSLPGRNGRGYTF. The full variable domain, its missing parts supplied by reference TRBV7-2 and TRBJ1-2, is GAGVSQSPSNKVTEKGKDVELRCDPISGHTALYWYRQSLGQGLEFLIYFQGNSAPDKSGLPSDRFSAERTGGSVSTLTIQRTQQEDSAVYLCASSLPGRNGRGYTFGSGTRLTVV.

The chain employs TRBV15 and TRBJ1-2; possible D gene TRBD1, 6 bases. CDR1 LNHNV and CDR2 YYDKDF come from the germline V gene (reference sequence). The CDR3 runs to 15 residues. V lost 0 bases, J lost 7 bases, and 15 bases lay in between. In DNA, the CDR3 is TGTGCCACCAGCAGAGATCTTTCGGGGGCCTTTGGCTACACCTTC. Translation gives CATSRDLSGAFGYTF.

The chain couples TRBV29-1 to TRBJ1-2; no definite D call. From germline, CDR1 is SQVTM and CDR2 ANQGSEA. The CDR3 is made up of 9 amino acids. V was pared by 6 bases and J by 6 bases, with 5 bases between. The CDR3 region is CSVRDGYTF. The CDR3 nucleotides read TGCAGCGTGCGGGATGGCTACACCTTC.

The V gene is TRBV15, the J gene TRBJ2-4, with D possibly being TRBD1 or TRBD2 (5 bases each). The CDR3 has 15 amino acids. CDR1 and CDR2 from the germline V gene are LNHNV and YYDKDF (reference sequence). V was pared by 4 bases and J by 1 base, with 11 bases between. The CDR3 is CATSTSGTAKNIQYF. CDR3 bases: TGTGCCACCAGCACCTCCGGGACGGCCAAAAACATTCAGTACTTC.

The chain couples TRBV25-1 to TRBJ1-1; a possible D gene is TRBD1 (6 bases). The CDR3 contains 12 residues. Trimming took off 5 bases at V and 6 bases at J, with 10 bases between the two ends. Germline V gene sequence: CDR1 MGHDK, CDR2 SYGVNS. CDR3 sequence: CASSPGAAEAFF. The DNA of the CDR3 is TGTGCCAGCAGTCCAGGGGCGGCTGAAGCTTTCTTT.

The chain recombines TRBV29-1 with TRBJ2-1, with 7 bases identical to TRBD1. This CDR3 comprises 15 residues. V was clipped by 7 bases and J by 6 bases; unmatched bases: 15. Germline V gives CDR1 SQVTM, CDR2 ANQGSEA. CDR3: CSAEGGRIETNEQFF. The CDR3 coding sequence is TGCAGCGCCGAAGGGGGCCGTATCGAAACCAATGAGCAGTTCTTC.

This sequence joins TRBV6-1 and TRBJ1-6; D unresolved. Trimming cost V 10 bases and J 8 bases, with 3 bases left between them. The CDR3 extends over 9 amino acids. Per germline, CDR1 MNHNS and CDR2 SASEGT. Here the CDR3 reads CATYSPLHF. In DNA, the CDR3 is TGTGCCACATATTCACCCCTCCACTTT.

The chain combines TRBV29-1 with TRBJ1-5; no definite D call. CDR3 length equals 15 residues. In germline, CDR1 is SQVTM, CDR2 ANQGSEA. V lost 5 bases, J lost 3 bases, and 17 bases lay in between. CDR3 in amino acids: CSVTPSRSINQPQHF. Written as DNA, the CDR3 is TGCAGCGTTACCCCAAGCAGGAGTATCAATCAGCCCCAGCATTTT. Complete variable domain (other parts from reference TRBV29-1 and TRBJ1-5): SAVISQKPSRDICQRGTSLTIQCQVDSQVTMMFWYRQQPGQSLTLIATANQGSEATYESGFVIDKFPISRPNLTFSTLTVSNMSPEDSSIYLCSVTPSRSINQPQHFGDGTRLSIL.

This clone was seen a few times. The chain is built from TRBV4-2 and TRBJ1-1; 8 bases align to TRBD1. Germline V gene data show CDR1 as LGHNA and CDR2 as YNFKEQ. This CDR3 is 15 amino acids long. J lost 4 bases, V lost 1 base, and 5 bases had no gene match. The chain's CDR3 is CASSQVETGATEAFF. The CDR3 DNA sequence: TGTGCCAGCAGCCAAGTCGAGACAGGGGCCACTGAAGCTTTCTTT.

This chain uses TRBV11-2 with TRBJ1-2; no clear D gene. Germline CDR1 is SGHAT and CDR2 is FQNNGV. The CDR3 is made up of 14 amino acids. V lost 2 bases, J lost 0 bases, and 7 bases lay in between. Here the CDR3 DNA reads TGTGCCAGCAGCTTAAGTGGGGCTAACTATGGCTACACCTTC. Protein: CASSLSGANYGYTF.

The chain joins TRBV18 to TRBJ1-2; 9 bases agree with TRBD1. Germline V gene lookup returns CDR1 KGHSH and CDR2 LQKENI. The CDR3 totals 14 residues. Trimming cost V 6 bases and J 6 bases; bases outside gene matches: 8. The CDR3 reads CASSDTGGQNGYTF. DNA for the CDR3: TGTGCCAGCTCGGATACAGGGGGCCAAAATGGCTACACCTTC.

The chain has TRBV5-1 and TRBJ1-5; TRBD1 might be the D (6 bases). Trimming left V 4 bases short and J 2 bases short, with 13 bases between. The CDR3 runs 15 residues. The germline V gene has CDR1 SGHRS and CDR2 YFSETQ. CDR3 amino acids: CASSLQTGGNQPQHF. The DNA for the CDR3 is TGCGCCAGCAGCCTCCAGACAGGAGGCAATCAGCCCCAGCATTTT.

This chain uses TRBV6-5 with TRBJ1-1; D might be TRBD1 (6 bases). Germline loops: CDR1 MNHEY, CDR2 SVGAGI. The CDR3 loop spans 13 amino acids. The V gene lost 6 bases and the J gene lost 4 bases, with 12 bases spanning the gap. CDR3: CASSWGGGTEAFF. The CDR3 coding sequence is TGTGCCAGCAGCTGGGGAGGGGGCACTGAAGCTTTCTTT.

This clone was recorded a few times. V usage is TRBV27 and J usage is TRBJ2-1, with 8 nucleotides matching TRBD2. J lost 8 bases, V lost 8 bases, and 11 bases had no gene match. Germline V lookup: CDR1 MNHEY, CDR2 SMNVEV (reference sequence). This CDR3 region has 14 residues. The CDR3 sequence: CASSPGGGRDEQFF. The CDR3 DNA follows: TGTGCCAGCTCCCCGGGGGGGGGCCGGGATGAGCAGTTCTTC.

The sample holds a few counts of this clone. The chain is built from TRBV29-1 and TRBJ1-2; TRBD1 agrees at 10 bases. Germline V CDR1 and CDR2: SQVTM, ANQGSEA. V was pared by 3 bases and J by 2 bases, with 3 bases of the junction left unmatched. CDR3 length equals 14 residues. The CDR3 reads CSVDTGQGNYGYTF. Written as DNA, the CDR3 is TGCAGCGTTGATACGGGACAGGGGAACTATGGCTACACCTTC.

The chain couples TRBV4-1 to TRBJ2-1, with 12 bases lining up with TRBD2. The CDR3 consists of 16 residues. V lost 4 bases and J lost 8; bases outside the gene matches: 9. Per germline, CDR1 MGHRA and CDR2 YSYEKL. CDR3 in amino acids: CASSPGTSGLVHEQFF. CDR3 sequence (DNA): TGCGCCAGCAGCCCCGGGACTAGCGGGCTTGTCCATGAGCAGTTCTTC.

The J gene is TRBJ2-7, the V gene TRBV7-9; TRBD1 might be the D (7 bases). The CDR3 runs to 13 residues. V lost 8 bases and J lost 4, with 15 bases in between. Germline-derived CDR1 and CDR2 are SEHNR and FQNEAQ (reference sequence). The CDR3 protein is CASSAGGKYEQYF. In nucleotides, the CDR3 is TGTGCCAGCTCGGCAGGGGGGAAATACGAGCAGTACTTC.

This clone was recorded only once. V is TRBV29-1 and J is TRBJ1-1; 8 positions match TRBD1. V was clipped by 6 bases and J by 8 bases; unmatched bases: 2. CDR3 length: 10 residues. CDR1 is SQVTM, CDR2 ANQGSEA, per germline. The CDR3 nucleotides read TGCAGCGTATGGACAGGGGAAGCTTTCTTT. Translated: CSVWTGEAFF.

V and J are TRBV30 and TRBJ2-2; D is undetermined. The V end lost 4 bases, the J end lost 7 bases, and 16 bases lay between the germline ends. Germline lookup yields CDR1 GTSNPN and CDR2 SVGIG (reference sequence). The CDR3 is made up of 14 amino acids. The DNA for the CDR3 is TGTGCCTGGACGGAAGAACCGGTCTACGGGGAGCTGTTTTTT. Its translation is CAWTEEPVYGELFF.

This clone appeared a few times. V gene TRBV10-2 combines with J gene TRBJ2-7; D is undetermined. The CDR3 has 12 amino acids. Trimming took off 0 bases at V and 3 bases at J, with 3 bases between the two ends. CDR1 is WSHSY, CDR2 SAAADI, per germline. CDR3 bases: TGCGCCAGCAGTGAGTCATTCTACGAGCAGTACTTC. Its protein product is CASSESFYEQYF.

The chain links TRBV15 to TRBJ2-1; 10 bases are shared with TRBD2. The CDR3 has 14 residues. The germline V gene encodes CDR1 LNHNV and CDR2 YYDKDF (reference sequence). J was trimmed by 6 bases and V by 5 bases; bases with no gene match: 4. The CDR3 nucleotides are TGTGCCACCAGCTTCCGGACTAGCGGCAATGAGCAGTTCTTC. Translating gives CATSFRTSGNEQFF.

There are a few counts of this clone. The V and J genes are TRBV23-1 and TRBJ1-2; D not certain. TRBV23-1 is flagged as an ORF with uncertain function. Trimming took off 10 bases at V and 7 bases at J, with 10 bases between the two ends. The CDR3 contains 10 residues. The CDR3 reads CAITRGGYTF. The CDR3 coding sequence is TGCGCCATCACACGGGGTGGCTACACCTTC.

This sequence joins TRBV5-1 and TRBJ1-2, with D maybe TRBD1 (5 bases). V was clipped by 4 bases and J by 4 bases, with 14 bases between them. The CDR3 is 14 amino acids. CDR1 is SGHRS and CDR2 is YFSETQ in the germline V gene. CDR3 in amino acids: CASSPLGVGYGYTF. CDR3 DNA: TGCGCCAGCAGCCCGTTGGGGGTGGGCTATGGCTACACCTTC. Together with reference TRBV5-1 and TRBJ1-2, the CDR3 gives the full variable domain: KAGVTQTPRYLIKTRGQQVTLSCSPISGHRSVSWYQQTPGQGLQFLFEYFSETQRNKGNFPGRFSGRQFSNSRSEMNVSTLELGDSALYLCASSPLGVGYGYTFGSGTRLTVV.

This sequence joins TRBV29-1 and TRBJ1-2; 11 bases line up with TRBD1. Trimming cost V 7 bases and J 6 bases; bases outside gene matches: 7. This CDR3 is built from 13 residues. CDR1 is SQVTM and CDR2 is ANQGSEA in the germline V gene. CDR3 residues: CSDKGQGENGYTF. For the CDR3, the DNA is TGCAGCGACAAGGGACAGGGGGAGAATGGCTACACCTTC.

This clone occurred a few times. Other DNA sequences in this specimen translate into the identical CDR3. The chain is built from TRBV19 and TRBJ2-7; 7 bases align to TRBD1. Germline CDR1 LNHDA, CDR2 SQIVND (reference sequence). The trim removed 1 base at V and 2 bases at J, leaving 2 bases unmatched. The CDR3 runs 14 residues. CDR3 sequence: CASSIGQGAYEQYF. CDR3 sequence (DNA): TGTGCCAGTAGTATAGGGCAGGGGGCCTACGAGCAGTACTTC.

This clone occurred a few times. The chain recombines TRBV27 with TRBJ2-2, with D perhaps matching TRBD1 (5 bases). This CDR3 is built from 14 residues. V lost 5 bases, J lost 4 bases, and 11 bases lay in between. CDR1 and CDR2 (germline): MNHEY, SMNVEV (reference sequence). CDR3 nucleotide sequence: TGTGCCAGCAGTCAGGGCACATTCACCGGGGAGCTGTTTTTT. Translated: CASSQGTFTGELFF.

The V call is TRBV2, the J call TRBJ2-5, with D uncertain. The CDR3 loop spans 14 amino acids. Trimming removed 2 bases from V and 1 base from J, with 8 bases in between. The V gene's germline CDR1 is SNHLY and CDR2 FYNNEI. CDR3 amino acids: CASSEYPGQETQYF. Here the CDR3 DNA reads TGTGCCAGCAGTGAATATCCAGGCCAAGAGACCCAGTACTTC.

V is TRBV9 and J is TRBJ1-1; a weak D match, TRBD1 (6 bases). Germline values: CDR1 SGDLS, CDR2 YYNGEE. The CDR3 contains 14 residues. V shed 4 bases and J shed 5 bases, with 15 bases lying between them. CDR3 sequence (DNA): TGTGCCAGCAGCAAAGAGGGGGTGGGGACTGAAGCTTTCTTT. It codes for CASSKEGVGTEAFF.